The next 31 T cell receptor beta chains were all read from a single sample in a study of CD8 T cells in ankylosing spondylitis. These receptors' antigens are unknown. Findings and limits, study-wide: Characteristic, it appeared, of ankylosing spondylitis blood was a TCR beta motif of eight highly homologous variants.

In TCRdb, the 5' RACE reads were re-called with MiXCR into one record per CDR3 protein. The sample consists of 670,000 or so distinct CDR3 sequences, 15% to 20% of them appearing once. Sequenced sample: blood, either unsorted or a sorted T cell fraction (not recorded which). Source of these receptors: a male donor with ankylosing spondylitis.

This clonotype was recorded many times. CDR3 DNA sequence: TGTGCCAGCAGTTTGTACTACCGCTCTGGAAACACCATATATTTT. Translation: CASSLYYRSGNTIYF. J is TRBJ1-3 and V is TRBV12-3 or TRBV12-4; D is undetermined. V was shortened by 3 bases and J by 0 bases, with 9 bases between the two germline ends. This CDR3 is 15 amino acids long.

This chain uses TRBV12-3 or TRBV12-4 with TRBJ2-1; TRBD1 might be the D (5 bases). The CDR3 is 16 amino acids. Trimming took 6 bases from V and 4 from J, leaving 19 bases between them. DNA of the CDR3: TGTGCCAGCAGCCCCCAGGGATCGACTCGGTACAATGAGCAGTTCTTC. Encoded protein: CASSPQGSTRYNEQFF.

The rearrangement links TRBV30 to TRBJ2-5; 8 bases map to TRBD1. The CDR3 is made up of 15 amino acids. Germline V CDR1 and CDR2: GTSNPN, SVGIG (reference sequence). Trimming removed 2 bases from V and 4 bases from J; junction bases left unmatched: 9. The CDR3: CAWSSYSGGVETQYF. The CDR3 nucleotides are TGTGCCTGGAGTTCATATTCAGGGGGCGTAGAGACCCAGTACTTC. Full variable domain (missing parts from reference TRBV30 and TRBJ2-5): SQTIHQWPATLVQPVGSPLSLECTVEGTSNPNLYWYRQAAGRGLQLLFYSVGIGQISSEVPQNLSASRPQDRQFILSSKKLLLSDSGFYLCAWSSYSGGVETQYFGPGTRLLVL.

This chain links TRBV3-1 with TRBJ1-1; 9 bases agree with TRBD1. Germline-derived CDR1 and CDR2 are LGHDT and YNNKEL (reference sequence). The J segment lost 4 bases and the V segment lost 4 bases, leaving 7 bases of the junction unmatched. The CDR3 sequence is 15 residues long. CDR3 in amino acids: CASSPHRGRGTEAFF. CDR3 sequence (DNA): TGTGCCAGCAGCCCTCACAGGGGGCGGGGCACTGAAGCTTTCTTT.

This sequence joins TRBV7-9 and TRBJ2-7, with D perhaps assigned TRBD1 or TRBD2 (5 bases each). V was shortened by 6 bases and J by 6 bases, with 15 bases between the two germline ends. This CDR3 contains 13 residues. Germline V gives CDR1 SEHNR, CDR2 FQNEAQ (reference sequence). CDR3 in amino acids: CASSSRVRGEQYF. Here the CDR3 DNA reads TGTGCCAGCAGTTCCAGGGTTCGGGGCGAGCAGTACTTC.

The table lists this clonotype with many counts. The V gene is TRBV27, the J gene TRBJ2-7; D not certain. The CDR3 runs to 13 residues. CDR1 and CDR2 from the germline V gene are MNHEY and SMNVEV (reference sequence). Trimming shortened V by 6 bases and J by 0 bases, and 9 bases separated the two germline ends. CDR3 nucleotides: TGTGCCAGCAGCTTAGGTCCCTCCTACGAGCAGTACTTC. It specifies CASSLGPSYEQYF.

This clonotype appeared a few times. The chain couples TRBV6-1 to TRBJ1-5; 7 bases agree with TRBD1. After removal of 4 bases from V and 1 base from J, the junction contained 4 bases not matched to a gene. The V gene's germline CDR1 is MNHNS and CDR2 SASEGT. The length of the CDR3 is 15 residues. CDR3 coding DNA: TGTGCCAGCAGTGGGCAGGGGGTCAGCAATCAGCCCCAGCATTTT. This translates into CASSGQGVSNQPQHF.

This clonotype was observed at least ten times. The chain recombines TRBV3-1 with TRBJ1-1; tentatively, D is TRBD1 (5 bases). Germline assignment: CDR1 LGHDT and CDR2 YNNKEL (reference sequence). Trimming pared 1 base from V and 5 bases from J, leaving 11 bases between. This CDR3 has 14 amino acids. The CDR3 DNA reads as TGTGCCAGCAGCCAAGCAGAGGGGAGGACTGAAGCTTTCTTT. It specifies CASSQAEGRTEAFF.

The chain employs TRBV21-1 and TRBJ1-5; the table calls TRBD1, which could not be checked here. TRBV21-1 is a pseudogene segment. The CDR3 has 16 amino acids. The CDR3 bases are TGTGCCAGCAGCCCAGAGGGACAGGGGGTATATCAGCCCCAGCATTTT. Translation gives CASSPEGQGVYQPQHF.

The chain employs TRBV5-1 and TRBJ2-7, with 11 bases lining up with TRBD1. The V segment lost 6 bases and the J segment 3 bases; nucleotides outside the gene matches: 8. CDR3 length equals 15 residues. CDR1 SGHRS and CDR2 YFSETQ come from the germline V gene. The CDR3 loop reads CASNPGTGGFYEQYF. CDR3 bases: TGCGCCAGCAACCCCGGGACAGGGGGTTTCTACGAGCAGTACTTC.

The CDR3: CASSQAGGTSGSEQYF. In nucleotides, the CDR3 is TGTGCCAGCAGCCAAGCAGGGGGGACTAGCGGGAGCGAGCAGTACTTC. J is TRBJ2-7 and V is TRBV12-3 or TRBV12-4; 14 bases agree with TRBD2. This CDR3 spans 16 amino acids. Trimming at V came to 6 bases and at J to 6 bases, leaving 10 bases not matched to a gene.

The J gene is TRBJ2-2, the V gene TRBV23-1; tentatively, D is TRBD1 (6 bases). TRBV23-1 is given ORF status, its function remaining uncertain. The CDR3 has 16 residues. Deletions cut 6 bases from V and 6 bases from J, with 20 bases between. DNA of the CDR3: TGCGCCAGCAGACCTCCCAACAGGGAAGGGGCCGGGGAGCTGTTTTTT. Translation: CASRPPNREGAGELFF.

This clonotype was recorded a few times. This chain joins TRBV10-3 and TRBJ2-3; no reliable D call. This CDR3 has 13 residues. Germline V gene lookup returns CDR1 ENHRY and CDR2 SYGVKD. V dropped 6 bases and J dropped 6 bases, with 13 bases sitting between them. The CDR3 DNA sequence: TGTGCCATCAGATGGGCCCCCTCGGATACGCAGTATTTT. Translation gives CAIRWAPSDTQYF.

CDR3 sequence (DNA): TGTGCCAGCAGCCAAGATTGGCTAGCGGAGACCGGGGAGCTGTTTTTT. Translation: CASSQDWLAETGELFF. This rearrangement joins TRBV4-2 to TRBJ2-2; 7 bases are a match to TRBD2. CDR1 is LGHNA, CDR2 YNFKEQ, per germline. This CDR3 spans 16 amino acids. J gave up 5 bases and V 0 bases, and 6 bases lay outside the gene matches.

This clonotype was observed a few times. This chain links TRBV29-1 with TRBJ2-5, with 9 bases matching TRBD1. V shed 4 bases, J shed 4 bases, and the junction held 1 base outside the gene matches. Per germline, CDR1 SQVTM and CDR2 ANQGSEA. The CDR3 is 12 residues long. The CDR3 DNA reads TGCAGCGTTGGACAGGGGGGAGAGACCCAGTACTTC. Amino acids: CSVGQGGETQYF.

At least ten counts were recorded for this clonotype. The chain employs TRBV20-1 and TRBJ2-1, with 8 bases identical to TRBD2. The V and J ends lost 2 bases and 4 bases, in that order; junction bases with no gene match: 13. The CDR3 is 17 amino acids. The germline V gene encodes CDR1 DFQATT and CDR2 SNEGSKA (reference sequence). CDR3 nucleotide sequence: TGCAGTGCTAGACCCCCTTTGAGAAGCGGGGGATACAATGAGCAGTTCTTC. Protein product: CSARPPLRSGGYNEQFF.

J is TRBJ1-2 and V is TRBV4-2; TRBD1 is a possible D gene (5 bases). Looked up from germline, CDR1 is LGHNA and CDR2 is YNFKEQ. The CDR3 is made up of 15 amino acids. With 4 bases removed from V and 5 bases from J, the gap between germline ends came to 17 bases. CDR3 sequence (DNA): TGTGCCAGCAGCCCTGGGTATCGGGACCTTTATGGCTACACCTTC. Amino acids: CASSPGYRDLYGYTF.

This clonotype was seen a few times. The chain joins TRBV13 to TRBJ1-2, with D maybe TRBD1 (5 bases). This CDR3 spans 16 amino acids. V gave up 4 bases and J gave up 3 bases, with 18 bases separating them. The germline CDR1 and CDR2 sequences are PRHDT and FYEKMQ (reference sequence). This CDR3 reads CASSSARRDGDYGYTF. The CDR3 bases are TGTGCCAGCAGCTCCGCACGACGGGACGGGGACTATGGCTACACCTTC.

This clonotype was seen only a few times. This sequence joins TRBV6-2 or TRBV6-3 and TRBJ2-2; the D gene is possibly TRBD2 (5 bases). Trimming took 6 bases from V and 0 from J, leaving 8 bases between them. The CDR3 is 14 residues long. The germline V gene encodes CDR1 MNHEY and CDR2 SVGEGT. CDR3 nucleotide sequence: TGTGCCAGCAGAAGGACTCCGAACACCGGGGAGCTGTTTTTT. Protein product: CASRRTPNTGELFF.

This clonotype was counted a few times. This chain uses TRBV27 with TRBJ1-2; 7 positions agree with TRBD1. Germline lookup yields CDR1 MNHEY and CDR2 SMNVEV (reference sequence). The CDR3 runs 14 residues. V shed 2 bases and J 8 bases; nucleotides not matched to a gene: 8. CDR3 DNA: TGTGCCAGCAGTTTAACAGGGGAGCTGAGGGGCTACACCTTC. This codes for CASSLTGELRGYTF.

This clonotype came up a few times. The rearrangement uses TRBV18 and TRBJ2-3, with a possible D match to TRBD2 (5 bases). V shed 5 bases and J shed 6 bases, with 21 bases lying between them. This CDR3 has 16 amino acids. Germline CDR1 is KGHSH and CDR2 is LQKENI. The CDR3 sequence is CASSTTAGLTGDTQYF. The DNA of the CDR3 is TGTGCCAGCTCAACAACGGCGGGTCTCACCGGGGATACGCAGTATTTT.

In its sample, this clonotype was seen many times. CDR3: CASSPQRGGNEQFF. For the CDR3, the DNA is TGTGCCAGCAGCCCCCAGCGGGGAGGGAATGAGCAGTTCTTC. The gene calls are TRBV7-2 and TRBJ2-1; 7 nucleotides align to TRBD2. Germline CDR1 is SGHTA and CDR2 is FQGNSA. V dropped 5 bases and J dropped 7; count of bases not matched to a gene: 8. The CDR3 is 14 residues long.

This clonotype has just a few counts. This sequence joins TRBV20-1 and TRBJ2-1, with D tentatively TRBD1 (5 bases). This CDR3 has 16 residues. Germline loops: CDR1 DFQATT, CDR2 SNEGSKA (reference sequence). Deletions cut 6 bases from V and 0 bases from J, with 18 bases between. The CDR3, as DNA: TGCAGTGCGATTATAACGACAGAGAGCTCCTACAATGAGCAGTTCTTC. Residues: CSAIITTESSYNEQFF.

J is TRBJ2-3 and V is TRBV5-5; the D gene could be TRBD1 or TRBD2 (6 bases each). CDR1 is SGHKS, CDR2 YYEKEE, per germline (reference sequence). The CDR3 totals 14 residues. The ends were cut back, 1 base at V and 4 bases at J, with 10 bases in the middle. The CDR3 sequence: CASSLLGGSDTQYF. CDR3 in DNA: TGTGCCAGCAGCTTGTTGGGGGGCTCAGATACGCAGTATTTT.

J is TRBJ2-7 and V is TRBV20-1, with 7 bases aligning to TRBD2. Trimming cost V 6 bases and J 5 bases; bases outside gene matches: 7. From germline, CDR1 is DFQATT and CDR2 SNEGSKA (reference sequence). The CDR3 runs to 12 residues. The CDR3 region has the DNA TGCAGTGCGGAAGCGGGATGGAACGAGCAGTACTTC. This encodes CSAEAGWNEQYF.

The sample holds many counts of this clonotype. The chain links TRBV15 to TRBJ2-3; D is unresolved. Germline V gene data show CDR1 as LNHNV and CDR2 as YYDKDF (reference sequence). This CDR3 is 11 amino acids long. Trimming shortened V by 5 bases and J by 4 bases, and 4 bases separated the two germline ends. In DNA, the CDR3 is TGTGCCACCAGCGCGGCAGATACGCAGTATTTT. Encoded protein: CATSAADTQYF.

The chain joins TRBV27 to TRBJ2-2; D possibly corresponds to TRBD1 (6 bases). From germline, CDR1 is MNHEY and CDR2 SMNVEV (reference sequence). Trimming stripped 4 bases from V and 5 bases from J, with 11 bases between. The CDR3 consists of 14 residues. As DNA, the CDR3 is TGTGCCAGCAGTTCCACAGGGATAACCGGGGAGCTGTTTTTT. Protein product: CASSSTGITGELFF.

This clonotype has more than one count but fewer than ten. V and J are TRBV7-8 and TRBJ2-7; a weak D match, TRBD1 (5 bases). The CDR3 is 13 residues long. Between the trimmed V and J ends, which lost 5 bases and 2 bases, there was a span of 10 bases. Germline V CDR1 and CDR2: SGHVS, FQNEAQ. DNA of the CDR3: TGTGCCAGCAGCGATCACAGGACCTACGAGCAGTACTTC. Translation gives CASSDHRTYEQYF.

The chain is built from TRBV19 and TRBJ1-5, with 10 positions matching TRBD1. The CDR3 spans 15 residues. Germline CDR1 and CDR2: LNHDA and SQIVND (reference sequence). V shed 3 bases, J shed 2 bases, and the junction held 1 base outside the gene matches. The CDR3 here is CASSMGTGGNQPQHF. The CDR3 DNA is TGTGCCAGTAGTATGGGGACAGGGGGCAATCAGCCCCAGCATTTT.

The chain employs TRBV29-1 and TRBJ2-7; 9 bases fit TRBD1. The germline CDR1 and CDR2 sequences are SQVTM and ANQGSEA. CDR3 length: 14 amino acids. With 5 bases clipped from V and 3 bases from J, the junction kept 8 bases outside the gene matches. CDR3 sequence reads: CSVSDRGIYYEQYF. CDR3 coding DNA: TGCAGCGTTTCGGACAGGGGAATTTACTACGAGCAGTACTTC.

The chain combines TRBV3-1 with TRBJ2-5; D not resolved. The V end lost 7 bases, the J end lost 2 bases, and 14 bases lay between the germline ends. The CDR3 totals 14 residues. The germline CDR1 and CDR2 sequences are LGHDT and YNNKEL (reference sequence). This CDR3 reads CASNKEYRQETQYF. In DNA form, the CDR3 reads TGTGCCAGCAACAAAGAGTATAGACAAGAGACCCAGTACTTC.